The 9 T cell receptor beta chains listed next were all sequenced from one sample in a study of prognosis after radiotherapy for stage I lung cancer. Genomic DNA was the source, and TCR beta CDR3 was amplified from it by two-round multiplex PCR. Initially, in first-round PCR, primers specific to each TRBV and TRBJ gene were used. Using its own MiXCR run on the multiplex PCR reads, TCRdb lists one record per CDR3 protein. This table holds about 24,000 distinct CDR3 sequences, roughly 40% found once. Sequences were derived from PBMCs, sampled before or after stereotactic body radiation therapy (not recorded which). The receptors here all came from a donor of 50 years or more with non-small cell lung cancer.

The V call is TRBV29-1, the J call TRBJ2-7; 8 bases align to TRBD2. Germline values: CDR1 SQVTM, CDR2 ANQGSEA. Trimming cost V 7 bases and J 5 bases; bases outside gene matches: 7. The CDR3 has 12 amino acids. CDR3 loop: CSAGLAAHEQYF. The CDR3 DNA reads as TGCAGCGCCGGACTAGCAGCCCACGAGCAGTACTTC.

In the case of this clonotype: A junction end diverges from the germline sequence, so it may reflect a read error. CDR3 DNA: TGCAGTGCGAGAGGGCTAGCCCGTGCGTGGGAGCTGTTTTTT. Translated: CSARGLARAWELFF. The chain joins TRBV20-1 to TRBJ2-2, with a possible D match to TRBD2 (5 bases). This CDR3 spans 14 amino acids. Per germline, CDR1 DFQATT and CDR2 SNEGSKA (reference sequence).

With regard to this clonotype: A read error is possible here, since a much larger clone lies one base away. The V gene is TRBV15, the J gene TRBJ1-1; D call uncertain. Germline-derived CDR1 and CDR2 are LNHNV and YYDKDF (reference sequence). There are 16 residues in the CDR3. The CDR3 nucleotides are TGTGCCACCAGCAGAGAGCCCCCGGGCATGAAAACTGAAGCTTTCTTT. Translated, it gives CATSREPPGMKTEAFF.

There are a few counts of this clonotype. Just one base apart from a much larger clone, this may be a read error. The V call is TRBV19, the J call TRBJ2-5; the D gene is possibly TRBD1 (5 bases). The CDR3 is 13 residues long. Germline lookup yields CDR1 LNHDA and CDR2 SQIVND (reference sequence). V was clipped by 7 bases and J by 0 bases, with 9 bases between them. The CDR3 spells CASMPGNQETQYF. Here the CDR3 DNA reads TGTGCCAGTATGCCAGGGAACCAAGAGACCCAGTACTTC.

This clonotype was observed many times. The V call is TRBV30, the J call TRBJ2-5, with unresolved D. V dropped 2 bases and J dropped 4 bases, with 5 bases sitting between them. The CDR3 extends over 11 amino acids. CDR1 is GTSNPN, CDR2 SVGIG, per germline (reference sequence). CDR3 amino acids: CAWSTGETQYF. The CDR3 DNA follows: TGTGCCTGGAGTACTGGAGAGACCCAGTACTTC.

This clonotype showed up many times. The V call is TRBV9, the J call TRBJ2-7; unclear D gene. The V end was cut by 0 bases, the J end by 0 bases, with 7 bases between. There are 14 residues in the CDR3. Germline V gives CDR1 SGDLS, CDR2 YYNGEE. The CDR3 sequence is CASSVDPDSYEQYF. CDR3 nucleotides: TGTGCCAGCAGCGTAGATCCGGACTCCTACGAGCAGTACTTC.

In this sample, this clonotype turned up once. The V and J genes are TRBV6-5 and TRBJ2-7; 9 bases map to TRBD2. The CDR3 has 19 residues. With 0 bases clipped from V and 5 bases from J, the junction kept 17 bases outside the gene matches. Germline loops: CDR1 MNHEY, CDR2 SVGAGI. Here the CDR3 reads CASSYSMAGGPRRCNEQYF. As DNA, the CDR3 is TGTGCCAGCAGTTACTCGATGGCGGGAGGGCCCCGGAGGTGTAACGAGCAGTACTTC.

At least ten counts were recorded for this clonotype. The CDR3 nucleotides are TGTGCCACCGCGGGGGGGGGGTTACCGGGACAGATTCCCTACGAGCAGTACTTC. This gives the protein CATAGGGLPGQIPYEQYF. The chain carries TRBV27 and TRBJ2-7; 9 bases match TRBD2. V dropped 10 bases and J dropped 2; count of bases not matched to a gene: 21. The CDR3 has 18 residues. CDR1 and CDR2 from the germline V gene are MNHEY and SMNVEV (reference sequence).

This clonotype appeared many times. The chain employs TRBV19 and TRBJ1-5, with D uncertain. Germline V gene lookup returns CDR1 LNHDA and CDR2 SQIVND (reference sequence). Trimming stripped 2 bases from V and 4 bases from J, with 12 bases between. The CDR3 runs to 15 residues. The CDR3 DNA reads TGTGCCAGTAGTATAAAGGCTAGCTCAAATCAGCCCCAGCATTTT. Translated: CASSIKASSNQPQHF.